This TCR beta chain derives from a study of Graves' ophthalmopathy and Graves' hyperthyroidism. There are many counts of this clonotype. The germline V gene encodes CDR1 SGHRS and CDR2 YFSETQ. Unmatched junction bases numbered 8, after V lost 7 bases and J lost 0 bases. The CDR3 sequence is 17 residues long. The sequenced template was RNA, covering the TCR beta CDR3 region. HTBI primers served in a first-round RT-PCR, which a second-round multiplex PCR followed. MiXCR was run by TCRdb on the multiplex PCR reads, yielding one entry per CDR3 protein. This table has hundreds of thousands of distinct CDR3 sequences, 35% to 45% appearing once.

Sequenced material: peripheral blood. The TCR originated in an adult man with Graves' ophthalmopathy. The chain employs TRBV5-1 and TRBJ1-4; TRBD1 agrees at 11 bases. For the CDR3, the DNA is TGCGCCAGCCCGCGGACAGGGGGCTTCGCAACTAATGAAAAACTGTTTTTT. It yields the protein CASPRTGGFATNEKLFF. The whole variable domain, filled in from reference TRBV5-1 and TRBJ1-4, reads KAGVTQTPRYLIKTRGQQVTLSCSPISGHRSVSWYQQTPGQGLQFLFEYFSETQRNKGNFPGRFSGRQFSNSRSEMNVSTLELGDSALYLCASPRTGGFATNEKLFFGSGTQLSVL.